A single T cell receptor beta chain is shown here with its context. The primer mix had 60 Vbeta and 13 Jbeta primers. The assay was immunoSEQ multiplex PCR, and TCRdb's table has in-frame clones only and misses some. The sample shows a few hundred thousand clones, roughly four fifths of them seen only once. The sample belongs to a study of cytomegalovirus exposure and HLA in healthy donors. The CDR3 runs 14 residues. The germline V gene has CDR1 SGHNT and CDR2 YYREEE (reference sequence). V lost 2 bases to trimming and J lost 3 bases, with 9 bases between them. The TCR originated in a girl aged 2 to 9 in good health and CMV-seronegative. The rearrangement joins TRBV5-4 to TRBJ2-1; D possibly corresponds to TRBD2 (5 bases). Sequenced: PBMCs. For the CDR3, the DNA is TGTGCCAGCAGCTTAACCGGGAACTACAATGAGCAGTTCTTC. It codes for CASSLTGNYNEQFF.